The rows below give T cell receptor beta chains drawn from one sample of a study of control samples from healthy donors and cancer patients. Some clones are missing from TCRdb's copy, which holds only in-frame ones; the method was immunoSEQ multiplex PCR. Among about 55,000 clones listed, 90% to 96% were seen once. The specimen sequenced was blood. The source is a young woman in good health. CDR3s include the opening cysteine and the closing phenylalanine or tryptophan. A D gene is named only where the DNA matches it firmly. Size is stated for part of the rows, as once, few or many counts, or as a class when the clone is expanded.

size	D	V	length	J	CDR3	DNA
NA	NA	TRBV19	15	TRBJ2-7	CASSLGLRTTYEQYF	TGTGCCAGTAGTTTGGGACTGCGGACGACCTACGAGCAGTACTTC
NA	NA	TRBV5-1	14	TRBJ1-2	CASSFRGDYYGYTF	TGCGCCAGCAGCTTTAGGGGGGACTACTATGGCTACACCTTC
NA	NA	TRBV11-2	14	TRBJ2-5	CASSPLGTQETQYF	TGTGCCAGCAGCCCCCTCGGGACACAAGAGACCCAGTACTTC
NA	TRBD2	TRBV15	18	TRBJ2-3	CATSPWRLAGTSTDTQYF	TGTGCCACCAGCCCCTGGAGACTAGCGGGGACTAGCACAGATACGCAGTATTTT
NA	TRBD1	TRBV27	15	TRBJ1-2	CASSSRGQGSYGYTF	TGTGCCAGCAGTTCCCGAGGACAGGGTTCCTATGGCTACACCTTC
once	TRBD1	TRBV19	13	TRBJ1-1	CASRQGMNTEAFF	TGTGCCAGTCGACAGGGAATGAACACTGAAGCTTTCTTT
NA	TRBD2	TRBV5-4	15	TRBJ2-3	CASSASGARRVTQYF	TGTGCCAGCAGCGCCAGCGGGGCGCGCCGGGTTACGCAGTATTTT
NA	NA	TRBV14	16	TRBJ1-6	CASSPTWGGDNSPLHF	TGTGCCAGCAGCCCAACCTGGGGTGGGGATAATTCACCCCTCCACTTT
NA	NA	TRBV6-2/TRBV6-3	19	TRBJ2-6	CASSYSSKDLISGANVLTF	TGTGCCAGCAGTTACTCGAGTAAGGATCTAATCTCTGGGGCCAACGTCCTGACTTTC
NA	TRBD1	TRBV9	14	TRBJ1-1	CASSPGGEVTEAFF	TGTGCCAGCAGCCCAGGGGGCGAGGTGACTGAAGCTTTCTTT
NA	NA	TRBV2	15	TRBJ1-5	CASSEEGQGNQPQHF	TGTGCCAGCAGTGAAGAGGGTCAGGGCAATCAGCCCCAGCATTTT
NA	NA	TRBV19	14	TRBJ2-1	CASSIGFGVNEQFF	TGTGCCAGTAGTATAGGGTTCGGGGTTAATGAGCAGTTCTTC
once	NA	TRBV19	14	TRBJ1-5	CASSVTGYNQPQHF	TGTGCCAGTAGCGTCACAGGGTACAATCAGCCCCAGCATTTT
few	NA	TRBV2	13	TRBJ1-6	CASSGQLNSPLHF	TGTGCCAGCAGTGGACAGCTTAATTCACCCCTCCACTTT
NA	NA	TRBV19	12	TRBJ1-5	CASSRLDQPQHF	TGTGCCAGTAGCAGACTCGATCAGCCCCAGCATTTT
NA	TRBD1	TRBV19	15	TRBJ1-6	CASSIGQGANSPLHF	TGTGCCAGTAGTATAGGGCAGGGGGCCAATTCACCCCTCCACTTT
NA	TRBD2	TRBV5-1	15	TRBJ2-7	CASSPGTSGFYEQYF	TGCGCCAGCAGCCCCGGGACTAGCGGATTCTACGAGCAGTACTTC
NA	NA	TRBV29-1	15	TRBJ2-1	CSVEELRVEYNEQFF	TGCAGCGTTGAAGAACTCAGGGTGGAATACAATGAGCAGTTCTTC
NA	NA	TRBV20-1	15	TRBJ2-3	CSASAQDRREDTQYF	TGCAGTGCTAGTGCCCAGGACAGGCGGGAAGATACGCAGTATTTT
NA	NA	TRBV5-4	14	TRBJ1-3	CASRGDNSGNTIYF	TGTGCCAGCCGAGGGGACAACTCTGGAAACACCATATATTTT
NA	TRBD2	TRBV6-5	15	TRBJ2-7	CASSLAGGPSYEQYF	TGTGCCAGCTCCCTAGCGGGGGGGCCGTCCTACGAGCAGTACTTC
NA	NA	TRBV7-2	13	TRBJ2-2	CASSLGLAGELFF	TGTGCCAGCAGCTTAGGACTAGCCGGGGAGCTGTTTTTT